The T cell receptor beta chain under discussion was sequenced for a study of T-cell reconstitution after alpha-beta-depleted transplantation in children. Findings of the study overall: Expanded graft clones, several hundred of them, were reportedly the source of alpha-beta T cells about two months after transplant.

Unique molecular identifiers were incorporated into the prepared TCRbeta library. TCRdb independently ran MiXCR on the PCR reads; one entry per CDR3 protein. The table has 200,000 or so distinct CDR3 sequences, approximately 7% seen once. Comment on this clonotype: What it binds is unknown.

V lost 5 bases and J lost 6; bases outside the gene matches: 7. Germline loops: CDR1 MNHEY, CDR2 SMNVEV (reference sequence). This CDR3 is 14 amino acids long. Sequenced here: PBMCs, sampled before TCRalphabeta/CD19-depleted stem cell transplant. The receptor comes from a boy under 10 years old with acute lymphoblastic leukemia, due to receive a stem cell transplant. V and J are TRBV27 and TRBJ1-2, with 9 bases lining up with TRBD1. CDR3 coding DNA: TGTGCCAGCAGTCGGGACAGGGTTGTTGATGGCTACACCTTC. Encoded protein: CASSRDRVVDGYTF.